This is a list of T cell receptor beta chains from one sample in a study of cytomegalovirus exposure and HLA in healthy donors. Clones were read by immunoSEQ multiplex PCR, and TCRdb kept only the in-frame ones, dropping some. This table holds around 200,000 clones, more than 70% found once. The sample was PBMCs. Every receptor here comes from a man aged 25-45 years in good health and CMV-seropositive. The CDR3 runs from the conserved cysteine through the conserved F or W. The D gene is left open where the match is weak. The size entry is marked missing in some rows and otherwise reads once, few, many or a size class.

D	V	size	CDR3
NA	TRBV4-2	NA	CASSKDPVGNQPQHF
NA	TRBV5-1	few	CASSLSAVWETQYF
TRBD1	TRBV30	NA	CAWSTGQPNSPLHF
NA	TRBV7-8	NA	CASSLGGGEQFF
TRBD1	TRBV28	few	CASSGTGIGHYGYTF
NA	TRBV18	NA	CASSPQGVSNQPQHF
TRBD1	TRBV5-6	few	CASSPGQGGIRELFF
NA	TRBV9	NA	CASSSHRGGSEQYF
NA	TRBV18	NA	CASSPPAAGLQETQYF
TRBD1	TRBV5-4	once	CASSLGTPVGTAFDEQYF
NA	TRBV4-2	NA	CASSQGQGNQPQHF
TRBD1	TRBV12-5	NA	CASGLGQGVHEQYF
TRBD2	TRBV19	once	CASASSGSYNEQFF
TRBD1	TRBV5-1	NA	CASSKPGQGAYEQYF
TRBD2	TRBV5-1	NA	CASSFYDGRAHEQYF